One and the same sample provided the 12 T cell receptor beta chains below, sequenced in a study of control samples from healthy donors and cancer patients. Some clones are missing from TCRdb's copy, which holds only in-frame ones; the method was immunoSEQ multiplex PCR. Of some 74,000 clones in the sample, nearly 85% were seen once. The sample consisted of blood. The receptor source for this set is a man in his 60s in good health.

In its sample, this clone was seen once. The J gene is TRBJ1-2, the V gene TRBV5-1; D not resolved. Between the trimmed V and J ends, which lost 3 bases and 8 bases, there was a span of 17 bases. The germline gives CDR1 SGHRS, CDR2 YFSETQ. The CDR3 has 14 amino acids. CDR3: CASSSHEGGMGYTF. The CDR3 nucleotides read TGCGCCAGCAGCTCCCACGAGGGAGGCATGGGCTACACCTTC. Full variable domain (remainder filled in from reference TRBV5-1 and TRBJ1-2): KAGVTQTPRYLIKTRGQQVTLSCSPISGHRSVSWYQQTPGQGLQFLFEYFSETQRNKGNFPGRFSGRQFSNSRSEMNVSTLELGDSALYLCASSSHEGGMGYTFGSGTRLTVV.

This chain links TRBV4-3 with TRBJ2-1; D perhaps matches TRBD2 (6 bases). The germline V gene has CDR1 LGHNA and CDR2 YSLEER. This CDR3 has 13 residues. V lost 0 bases, J lost 10 bases, and 10 bases lay in between. The CDR3 here is CASSQEEGGEQFF. In nucleotides, the CDR3 is TGCGCCAGCAGCCAAGAGGAGGGCGGGGAGCAGTTCTTC.

This chain links TRBV7-3 with TRBJ2-5; D remains ambiguous. The CDR3 contains 13 residues. In germline, CDR1 is SGHTA, CDR2 FQGTGA. The germline V and J ends were trimmed by 5 bases and 5 bases, with 12 bases remaining between them. CDR3 sequence (DNA): TGTGCCAGCAGCCCCAACTCCGGGGAGACCCAGTACTTC. Translated, it gives CASSPNSGETQYF.

V is TRBV6-2 or TRBV6-3 and J is TRBJ2-3; 10 bases are a match to TRBD2. With V trimmed by 6 bases and J by 3 bases, 9 bases remained unmatched. The CDR3 extends over 16 amino acids. The germline gives CDR1 MNHEY, CDR2 SVGEGT. CDR3 nucleotides: TGTGCCAGCAGCCCTCTGGTAGCGGGGGGAACAGATACGCAGTATTTT. Its protein product is CASSPLVAGGTDTQYF.

J is TRBJ2-1 and V is TRBV6-5; D tentatively reads TRBD1 or TRBD2 (5 bases each). Germline loops: CDR1 MNHEY, CDR2 SVGAGI. The CDR3 extends over 15 amino acids. V was cut by 8 bases and J by 1 base, with 15 bases left in between. CDR3 sequence: CASRRDAGSYNEQFF. The CDR3 coding sequence is TGTGCCAGCCGTCGGGACGCAGGATCCTACAATGAGCAGTTCTTC.

The rearrangement links TRBV19 to TRBJ2-1; D is perhaps TRBD2 (6 bases). Germline values: CDR1 LNHDA, CDR2 SQIVND (reference sequence). This CDR3 has 17 amino acids. V was pared by 6 bases and J by 10 bases, with 28 bases between. CDR3 amino acids: CASSRTQVIGGRGEQFF. The CDR3 region has the DNA TGTGCCAGTAGCAGAACACAGGTTATCGGCGGTCGGGGGGAGCAGTTCTTC.

CDR3 DNA: TGCGCCAGCAGCTCCCCGACAGGCTACTCCTACGAGCAGTACTTC. Protein: CASSSPTGYSYEQYF. This chain links TRBV5-1 with TRBJ2-7; D is perhaps TRBD1 (6 bases). Trimming cost V 3 bases and J 0 bases, with 13 bases left between them. Germline CDR1 reads SGHRS; CDR2 reads YFSETQ. There are 15 residues in the CDR3.

V is TRBV4-3 and J is TRBJ2-1, with 9 bases that match TRBD2. V shed 1 base and J 7 bases; nucleotides not matched to a gene: 14. This CDR3 has 18 residues. Germline V gene sequence: CDR1 LGHNA, CDR2 YSLEER. CDR3 sequence (DNA): TGCGCCAGCAGCCAAGGGGTCTTAGCGGGAGCTGGTATGAATGAGCAGTTCTTC. Encoded protein: CASSQGVLAGAGMNEQFF.

V gene TRBV5-8 combines with J gene TRBJ1-1; D possibly corresponds to TRBD1 (6 bases). Trimming stripped 0 bases from V and 6 bases from J, with 15 bases between. The CDR3 totals 15 residues. From germline, CDR1 is SGHTS and CDR2 YDEGEE. Written as DNA, the CDR3 is TGTGCCAGCAGCTTGGGGATGGGGGCTGGTTCTGAAGCTTTCTTT. Amino acids: CASSLGMGAGSEAFF.

V is TRBV5-1 and J is TRBJ2-5; D perhaps matches TRBD2 (6 bases). Trimming left V 0 bases short and J 4 bases short, with 19 bases between. This CDR3 spans 17 amino acids. In germline, CDR1 is SGHRS, CDR2 YFSETQ. The DNA of the CDR3 is TGCGCCAGCAGCTTGGTCGGTTCACGGGCGGAGGGAGAGACCCAGTACTTC. Residues: CASSLVGSRAEGETQYF.

The rearrangement links TRBV29-1 to TRBJ2-5, with a tentative D call TRBD2 (6 bases). V dropped 4 bases and J dropped 6 bases, with 12 bases sitting between them. Germline V gene data show CDR1 as SQVTM and CDR2 as ANQGSEA. This CDR3 has 12 amino acids. The CDR3, as DNA: TGCAGCGTTGCGGAGGGGAGACAGACCCAGTACTTC. Translating gives CSVAEGRQTQYF.

This chain joins TRBV30 and TRBJ2-1, with D perhaps matching TRBD2 (5 bases). The V gene lost 2 bases and the J gene lost 7 bases, with 15 bases spanning the gap. CDR1 GTSNPN and CDR2 SVGIG come from the germline V gene (reference sequence). The CDR3 spans 14 residues. In DNA form, the CDR3 reads TGTGCCTGGAGTCGGGGTGGCGCCATGAATGAGCAGTTCTTC. Translation gives CAWSRGGAMNEQFF. The whole variable domain, filled in from reference TRBV30 and TRBJ2-1, reads SQTIHQWPATLVQPVGSPLSLECTVEGTSNPNLYWYRQAAGRGLQLLFYSVGIGQISSEVPQNLSASRPQDRQFILSSKKLLLSDSGFYLCAWSRGGAMNEQFFGPGTRLTVL.